The 22 T cell receptor beta chains presented below share a single source sample, sequenced in a study of blood T cell repertoires in COVID-19. Data came from immunoSEQ multiplex PCR; TCRdb stores just in-frame clones and leaves some out. The repertoire holds roughly 110,000 clones, approximately 90% seen once, with 5.5% to 8% in the top ten. What was sequenced was peripheral blood. These receptor sequences come from a man aged 45 to 65 with active or convalescent COVID-19.

The V gene is TRBV6-5, the J gene TRBJ2-7; 7 bases agree with TRBD1. The ends lost 0 bases at V and 3 bases at J; junction bases unmatched: 2. Germline CDR1 reads MNHEY; CDR2 reads SVGAGI. The CDR3 consists of 14 residues. The CDR3 region has the DNA TGTGCCAGCAGTTACTCAGGGGGCGGCTACGAGCAGTACTTC. Its translation is CASSYSGGGYEQYF.

The rearrangement uses TRBV27 and TRBJ1-5, with a possible D match to TRBD1 (6 bases). Germline CDR1 and CDR2: MNHEY and SMNVEV (reference sequence). Trimming pared 2 bases from V and 6 bases from J, leaving 14 bases between. The CDR3 is made up of 15 amino acids. This chain's CDR3 is CASSLGGAFGQPQHF. Written as DNA, the CDR3 is TGTGCCAGCAGTTTAGGGGGCGCGTTTGGTCAGCCCCAGCATTTT.

This chain uses TRBV29-1 with TRBJ2-3; unclear D gene. V was shortened by 7 bases and J by 7 bases, with 15 bases between the two germline ends. Germline assignment: CDR1 SQVTM and CDR2 ANQGSEA. This CDR3 has 12 amino acids. CDR3 bases: TGCAGCGCCTCCCGTGGCCCATATACGCAGTATTTT. It is translated as CSASRGPYTQYF.

V usage is TRBV6-2 or TRBV6-3 and J usage is TRBJ2-3; 15 positions match TRBD2. Trimming took 5 bases from V and 6 from J; bases not matched to a gene: 3. The CDR3 is made up of 15 amino acids. Germline V CDR1 and CDR2: MNHEY, SVGEGT. CDR3 bases: TGTGCCAGCAGTAGGACTAGCGGGAGGGCCGATACGCAGTATTTT. This gives the protein CASSRTSGRADTQYF.

This clone appeared a single time. CDR3 nucleotides: TGCGCCAGCAGCTTAAAACGGGATCCTAATGAAAAACTGTTTTTT. This gives the protein CASSLKRDPNEKLFF. The V gene is TRBV5-1, the J gene TRBJ1-4; no clear D gene. This CDR3 has 15 amino acids. The ends were cut back, 2 bases at V and 3 bases at J, with 11 bases in the middle. CDR1 is SGHRS and CDR2 is YFSETQ in the germline V gene.

This chain joins TRBV6-1 and TRBJ1-5; D gene ambiguous. CDR1 MNHNS and CDR2 SASEGT come from the germline V gene. The ends were cut back, 2 bases at V and 7 bases at J, with 15 bases in the middle. The CDR3 is 15 amino acids. The CDR3: CASSEYESGSQPQHF. CDR3 bases: TGTGCCAGCAGTGAATACGAGAGCGGGAGCCAGCCCCAGCATTTT.

This chain uses TRBV11-2 with TRBJ2-3; D ambiguous. Germline V lookup: CDR1 SGHAT, CDR2 FQNNGV. Trimming cost V 3 bases and J 2 bases, with 9 bases left between them. The CDR3 length is 14 residues. The CDR3: CASSFQVHTDTQYF. CDR3 nucleotide sequence: TGTGCCAGCAGCTTTCAGGTCCACACAGATACGCAGTATTTT.

CDR3 DNA sequence: TGTGCCAGCAGGACCACAGGGGGCTATGGCTACACCTTC. This gives the protein CASRTTGGYGYTF. V gene TRBV6-6 combines with J gene TRBJ1-2; 8 bases agree with TRBD1. The CDR3 is made up of 13 amino acids. From germline, CDR1 is MNHNY and CDR2 SVGAGI (reference sequence). Trimming at V came to 6 bases and at J to 4 bases, leaving 4 bases not matched to a gene.

This rearrangement joins TRBV7-9 to TRBJ1-1; tentative D call: TRBD1 (5 bases). The germline V gene has CDR1 SEHNR and CDR2 FQNEAQ (reference sequence). The CDR3 has 17 residues. With 1 base removed from V and 1 base from J, the gap between germline ends came to 16 bases. This CDR3 reads CASSLVVGRVGNTEAFF. Written as DNA, the CDR3 is TGTGCCAGCAGCTTAGTTGTGGGGCGAGTGGGGAACACTGAAGCTTTCTTT.

The V call is TRBV10-3, the J call TRBJ2-2, with 9 bases fitting TRBD2. The germline V gene has CDR1 ENHRY and CDR2 SYGVKD. Unmatched junction bases numbered 5, after V lost 10 bases and J lost 2 bases. The CDR3 loop spans 14 amino acids. This chain's CDR3 is CATKTSGNTGELFF. In DNA, the CDR3 is TGTGCCACCAAGACTAGCGGAAACACCGGGGAGCTGTTTTTT.

V gene TRBV7-9 combines with J gene TRBJ1-6; 9 bases map to TRBD1. Germline trimming cut 5 bases from V and 6 bases from J; bases unmatched to any gene: 5. This CDR3 comprises 15 residues. Germline assignment: CDR1 SEHNR and CDR2 FQNEAQ (reference sequence). DNA of the CDR3: TGTGCCAGCAGCAACGGACAGGGGCTTAATTCACCCCTCCACTTT. Its protein is CASSNGQGLNSPLHF.

The gene calls are TRBV5-1 and TRBJ2-7; TRBD1 might be the D (6 bases). The CDR3 sequence is 15 residues long. V lost 0 bases, J lost 3 bases, and 13 bases lay in between. Germline V gene sequence: CDR1 SGHRS, CDR2 YFSETQ. CDR3 in amino acids: CASSLVQGSGYEQYF. In DNA, the CDR3 is TGCGCCAGCAGCTTGGTGCAGGGGAGTGGCTACGAGCAGTACTTC. Together with reference TRBV5-1 and TRBJ2-7, the CDR3 gives the full variable domain: KAGVTQTPRYLIKTRGQQVTLSCSPISGHRSVSWYQQTPGQGLQFLFEYFSETQRNKGNFPGRFSGRQFSNSRSEMNVSTLELGDSALYLCASSLVQGSGYEQYFGPGTRLTVT.

The CDR3: CSASRENTDTQYF. The CDR3 bases are TGCAGTGCTAGTCGGGAAAACACAGATACGCAGTATTTT. The V and J genes are TRBV20-1 and TRBJ2-3; possibly TRBD2 for D (5 bases). Looked up from germline, CDR1 is DFQATT and CDR2 is SNEGSKA (reference sequence). CDR3 length equals 13 residues. V dropped 3 bases and J dropped 2 bases, with 9 bases sitting between them.

The chain combines TRBV6-5 with TRBJ1-1; TRBD1 agrees at 11 bases. CDR3 size: 14 residues. V lost 5 bases and J lost 5; bases outside the gene matches: 4. Per the germline V gene, CDR1 is MNHEY and CDR2 is SVGAGI. The CDR3 sequence is CASSQGQGVTEAFF. The CDR3 DNA sequence: TGTGCCAGCAGTCAGGGACAGGGGGTTACTGAAGCTTTCTTT.

The rearrangement links TRBV14 to TRBJ2-7; D may be TRBD1 (5 bases). This CDR3 is built from 14 residues. Germline CDR1 is SGHDN and CDR2 is FVKESK. Trimming stripped 1 base from V and 1 base from J, with 8 bases between. CDR3 sequence reads: CASSQAPGSYEQYF. In nucleotides, the CDR3 is TGTGCCAGCAGCCAAGCCCCAGGGTCCTACGAGCAGTACTTC.

J is TRBJ1-4 and V is TRBV28, with TRBD1 matching over 8 bases. The V gene's germline CDR1 is MDHEN and CDR2 SYDVKM. With 5 bases clipped from V and 2 bases from J, the junction kept 7 bases outside the gene matches. The CDR3 length is 16 residues. Here the CDR3 DNA reads TGTGCCAGCAGTATCGGGGACAGGATGACTAATGAAAAACTGTTTTTT. Translating it yields CASSIGDRMTNEKLFF.

The rearrangement joins TRBV7-9 to TRBJ1-6; D gene uncertain. V lost 3 bases and J lost 0, with 6 bases in between. CDR1 is SEHNR, CDR2 FQNEAQ, per germline (reference sequence). This CDR3 comprises 15 residues. CDR3 DNA: TGTGCCAGCAGCTTCGAGCGCTCCTATAATTCACCCCTCCACTTT. Protein: CASSFERSYNSPLHF.

V usage is TRBV2 and J usage is TRBJ1-2; tentatively, D is TRBD1 (5 bases). The CDR3 totals 15 residues. With 7 bases removed from V and 4 bases from J, the gap between germline ends came to 19 bases. Germline CDR1 is SNHLY and CDR2 is FYNNEI. As DNA, the CDR3 is TGTGCCAGCACCAGGACAAGACCCCCCAGCTATGGCTACACCTTC. Translating it yields CASTRTRPPSYGYTF.

The chain carries TRBV11-2 and TRBJ1-1; possibly TRBD1 for D (6 bases). Trimming left V 5 bases short and J 1 base short, with 17 bases between. Germline V lookup: CDR1 SGHAT, CDR2 FQNNGV. The CDR3 runs 16 residues. DNA of the CDR3: TGTGCCAGCAGCCACTTCAGGGGAAGGGCGAACACTGAAGCTTTCTTT. Translation gives CASSHFRGRANTEAFF.

This clone was recorded once. V and J are TRBV28 and TRBJ2-2; D is ambiguous. Germline V gives CDR1 MDHEN, CDR2 SYDVKM. This CDR3 contains 14 residues. With 2 bases removed from V and 8 bases from J, the gap between germline ends came to 12 bases. CDR3 bases: TGTGCCAGCAGTTTAAATCCCCCCCCGGGGGAGCTGTTTTTT. It codes for CASSLNPPPGELFF.

This clone was detected only a few times. This rearrangement joins TRBV2 to TRBJ1-1; D gene ambiguous. Germline CDR1 reads SNHLY; CDR2 reads FYNNEI. The CDR3 length is 13 residues. Trimming took 4 bases from V and 0 from J, leaving 6 bases between them. The CDR3 DNA is TGTGCCAGCAGTGGGCTCATGAACACTGAAGCTTTCTTT. Translation gives CASSGLMNTEAFF.

This clone showed up just once. The chain carries TRBV5-4 and TRBJ1-1, with D uncertain. Germline CDR1 SGHNT, CDR2 YYREEE (reference sequence). V was cut by 2 bases and J by 5 bases, with 4 bases left in between. The CDR3 is 11 residues long. The CDR3 is CASSFLTEAFF. CDR3 DNA sequence: TGTGCCAGCAGCTTTCTTACTGAAGCTTTCTTT.